This T cell receptor (beta chain) was sequenced in a study of blood T cell repertoires in COVID-19 (dated by TCRdb to the early 2020s). Concerning the study at large: Samples from collaborators originated in the United States, Italy and Spain and spanned both the acute and convalescent phases of COVID-19. Samples were obtained from the ongoing ImmuneRACE study (first 160 participants) and from over 1,000 subjects provided by 6 global collaborators. The repertoires were made available in a free public database intended to serve as a resource for research on the immune response to SARS-CoV-2. Subjects who had been exposed to COVID-19, were actively infected with it, or had recovered from it provided the deeply sampled blood TCRbeta repertoires that made up the dataset. The prospective study material was composed of cDNA or gDNA derived from T cells, B-cell-depleted T cells, or PBMCs. Where available, HLA class I and class II types were obtained from metadata supplied by the sample provider rather than from assay-based typing. The sample metadata nearly always contained a de-identified subject ID, COVID-19 status, age in years and sex.

The immunoSEQ Assay, a bias-controlled multiplex PCR, was used to amplify TCRbeta CDR3 regions from genomic DNA. The authors' pipeline ran thus. The number of nucleated cells in each sample was estimated by amplification of reference gene primers within the assay. Sequence reads were collapsed and filtered to measure the absolute abundance of every unique TCRbeta CDR3 rearrangement. For each sample, productive Simpson clonality was calculated as the square root of Simpson's diversity index across productive rearrangements. What TCRdb holds here is the immuneACCESS table cut down to in-frame rearrangements. Part of the clones is not present; checked against another copy, under half of the missing clones reflect an unresolved V gene, and the others are unexplained. The D gene and trimming were derived from the DNA, and the V and J assignments and clone size from that table. The sample has about 98,000 clones on record, roughly nine tenths of them singletons. Approximately 10% of the sample is in the top ten clones.

Each collaborating institution followed its own protocols to collect whole blood in K2EDTA tubes. Collaborator samples were shipped for TCRbeta analysis as frozen whole blood, isolated PBMCs, or DNA extracted from either sample type. The paper's findings and limits, for the study overall: How much clinical and demographic metadata was included differed by source and by participant, and the metadata was provided uncurated.

This clone was found once. Its recognized antigen is unknown. No quality values exist for individual bases; no much larger clone is one base distant. What was sequenced was peripheral blood. The TCR originated in a man aged 50-60 years with acute or convalescent COVID-19.

The CDR3 here reads CASSQDESRGAGNIQYF. Here is the DNA: TGCGCCAGCAGCCAAGATGAGTCCAGGGGGGCTGGAAACATTCAGTACTTC. The chain couples TRBV4-1 to TRBJ2-4; TRBD1 is perhaps the D gene, given 7 matching bases. Cut back by 0 bases and 6 bases, the V and J ends lie 18 bases apart. CDR1 MGHRA and CDR2 YSYEKL were looked up in the germline V gene. From the cysteine up to the phenylalanine, the CDR3 has a length of 17 residues. CDR3 DNA only is kept here, 51 bases in frame from base 1.